This entry lists 18 T cell receptor beta chains sequenced from one sample in a study of blood T cells in healthy people across ages. Combining a sample-barcoded 5' primer with a J-beta primer mix, a second PCR ran for about 7 to 11 cycles. TCRdb redid the calling of the 5' RACE reads with MiXCR, one entry per CDR3 protein. Among about 1,400,000 distinct CDR3 sequences listed, 55% to 75% were seen once. Material: blood. The receptors derive from a man aged 18 to 29 in good health.

The chain employs TRBV4-1 and TRBJ2-1, with D perhaps being TRBD1 or TRBD2 (5 bases each). V shed 6 bases and J shed 4 bases, with 16 bases lying between them. The CDR3 consists of 15 residues. Germline values: CDR1 MGHRA, CDR2 YSYEKL. This chain's CDR3 is CASRLRDRGYNEQFF. Here the CDR3 DNA reads TGCGCCAGCAGGCTCCGGGACCGCGGTTACAATGAGCAGTTCTTC.

This chain links TRBV12-3 or TRBV12-4 with TRBJ2-3; 12 bases align to TRBD2. V gave up 5 bases and J gave up 5 bases; unmatched junction bases: 14. The CDR3 loop spans 18 amino acids. The CDR3 loop reads CASSTTRLAGERKDTQYF. The CDR3, as DNA: TGTGCCAGCAGTACGACGAGACTAGCGGGGGAGCGGAAAGATACGCAGTATTTT.

The V call is TRBV4-3, the J call TRBJ2-7; weak D call: TRBD2 (6 bases). V lost 1 base, J lost 0 bases, and 13 bases lay in between. The CDR3 sequence is 16 residues long. The germline V gene has CDR1 LGHNA and CDR2 YSLEER. The CDR3 reads CASSQVRGWSSYEQYF. For the CDR3, the DNA is TGCGCCAGCAGCCAAGTCCGGGGGTGGAGCTCCTACGAGCAGTACTTC.

This clonotype was picked up a small number of times. The chain joins TRBV7-9 to TRBJ2-1; D remains ambiguous. Trimming took off 5 bases at V and 5 bases at J, with 10 bases between the two ends. Germline lookup yields CDR1 SEHNR and CDR2 FQNEAQ (reference sequence). This CDR3 region has 13 residues. CDR3 DNA: TGTGCCAGCAGCCATTCGGTCGACAATGAGCAGTTCTTC. It codes for CASSHSVDNEQFF. The full variable domain, its missing parts supplied by reference TRBV7-9 and TRBJ2-1, is DTGVSQNPRHKITKRGQNVTFRCDPISEHNRLYWYRQTLGQGPEFLTYFQNEAQLEKSRLLSDRFSAERPKGSFSTLEIQRTEQGDSAMYLCASSHSVDNEQFFGPGTRLTVL.

CDR3 sequence: CASSEASGWGNNEQFF. CDR3 DNA: TGTGCCAGCAGTGAAGCTAGTGGTTGGGGAAACAATGAGCAGTTCTTC. The J gene is TRBJ2-1, the V gene TRBV2; D gene unclear. Germline assignment: CDR1 SNHLY and CDR2 FYNNEI. V was clipped by 0 bases and J by 5 bases, with 14 bases between them. This CDR3 is built from 16 residues.

The V call is TRBV29-1, the J call TRBJ2-3; D not certain. CDR1 is SQVTM, CDR2 ANQGSEA, per germline. This CDR3 has 13 residues. Trimming stripped 7 bases from V and 0 bases from J, with 11 bases between. Here the CDR3 reads CSAVQRSTDTQYF. The CDR3, as DNA: TGCAGCGCCGTACAGCGTAGCACAGATACGCAGTATTTT.

This clonotype was picked up a small number of times. The V and J genes are TRBV29-1 and TRBJ2-3, with a weak D call TRBD2 (5 bases). The V gene's germline CDR1 is SQVTM and CDR2 ANQGSEA. V dropped 4 bases and J dropped 4 bases, with 6 bases sitting between them. The CDR3 runs to 11 residues. This CDR3 reads CSVGGPDTQYF. CDR3 DNA: TGCAGCGTTGGCGGGCCAGATACGCAGTATTTT.

The chain combines TRBV4-3 with TRBJ2-7, with 9 bases aligning to TRBD1. From germline, CDR1 is LGHNA and CDR2 YSLEER. V dropped 0 bases and J dropped 3; count of bases not matched to a gene: 9. The CDR3 runs to 17 residues. The CDR3 loop reads CASSQEFDRGAFYEQYF. For the CDR3, the DNA is TGCGCCAGCAGCCAAGAGTTCGACAGGGGGGCGTTCTACGAGCAGTACTTC.

V gene TRBV20-1 combines with J gene TRBJ2-1, with 9 bases aligning to TRBD1. CDR1 and CDR2 (germline): DFQATT, SNEGSKA (reference sequence). There are 14 residues in the CDR3. The V segment lost 6 bases and the J segment 7 bases; nucleotides outside the gene matches: 10. CDR3 amino acids: CSASTPQGANEQFF. CDR3 sequence (DNA): TGCAGTGCCAGTACCCCACAGGGGGCTAATGAGCAGTTCTTC.

This clonotype was found a few times. This chain uses TRBV29-1 with TRBJ2-7; D is uncertain. Germline values: CDR1 SQVTM, CDR2 ANQGSEA. V was trimmed by 2 bases and J by 0 bases, leaving 8 bases between them. CDR3 length equals 13 residues. This CDR3 reads CSVELSVSYEQYF. For the CDR3, the DNA is TGCAGCGTTGAACTCTCGGTCTCCTACGAGCAGTACTTC.

The CDR3 nucleotides read TGCAGCGCCACTTCACAGGGGGGCTACACCTTC. It yields the protein CSATSQGGYTF. V gene TRBV29-1 combines with J gene TRBJ1-2; TRBD1 matches at 7 bases. V trimming: 7 bases; J trimming: 8 bases; junction bases outside the gene matches: 7. The V gene's germline CDR1 is SQVTM and CDR2 ANQGSEA. This CDR3 has 11 amino acids.

This clonotype was picked up one time. Germline is not matched at one junction end, which may reflect a read error. This chain links TRBV27 with TRBJ2-4; 8 bases map to TRBD2. Gene TRBJ2-5 matches the end of the DNA better, so the J call may be wrong. The CDR3 is 14 amino acids. Germline values: CDR1 MNHEY, CDR2 SMNVEV (reference sequence). The CDR3 nucleotides are TGTCCCAGCAGTCCCGGACTAGCCCAAGAGACCCAGTACTTC. Translated: CPSSPGLAQETQYF.

The V and J genes are TRBV19 and TRBJ1-1; D possibly corresponds to TRBD1 (5 bases). There are 11 residues in the CDR3. The V end was cut by 5 bases, the J end by 11 bases, with 12 bases between. Germline V gives CDR1 LNHDA, CDR2 SQIVND (reference sequence). DNA of the CDR3: TGTGCCAGTAGTGTGGGACTGTCGGCTTTCTTT. It is translated as CASSVGLSAFF.

This clonotype has more than one count but fewer than ten. DNA of the CDR3: TGTGCCAGCAGTGATCCGGGACAGGGGAAAGCTTTCTTT. This translates into CASSDPGQGKAFF. V and J are TRBV27 and TRBJ1-1; 10 bases line up with TRBD1. Germline V gene data show CDR1 as MNHEY and CDR2 as SMNVEV (reference sequence). The CDR3 runs 13 residues. V gave up 5 bases and J gave up 9 bases; unmatched junction bases: 6.

To note about this clonotype: This could be a read error, since a much larger clone is one nucleotide away. J is TRBJ2-3 and V is TRBV5-1; no firm D call. CDR3 length: 15 amino acids. Germline V gene lookup returns CDR1 SGHRS and CDR2 YFSETQ. The DNA of the CDR3 is TGCGCCAGCAGTCATGCCGGGCCAAACACAGATACGCGGTATTTT. The encoded protein is CASSHAGPNTDTRYF.

V is TRBV29-1 and J is TRBJ1-2; weak D call: TRBD1 (6 bases). This CDR3 spans 13 amino acids. CDR1 and CDR2 from the germline V gene are SQVTM and ANQGSEA. Trimming took 3 bases from V and 6 from J, leaving 14 bases between them. In nucleotides, the CDR3 is TGCAGCGTTGACCCGACAGGTTTCAATGGCTACACCTTC. It yields the protein CSVDPTGFNGYTF.

The chain is built from TRBV24-1 and TRBJ2-3; D unresolved. The V gene's germline CDR1 is KGHDR and CDR2 SFDVKD. With 2 bases removed from V and 3 bases from J, the gap between germline ends came to 11 bases. CDR3 length: 15 amino acids. The CDR3 DNA reads TGTGCCACCAGTGATTCTGGATACAGTACAGATACGCAGTATTTT. It codes for CATSDSGYSTDTQYF.

This clonotype was seen a handful of times. This sequence joins TRBV20-1 and TRBJ1-1; D not resolved. The CDR3 covers 13 residues. V shed 2 bases and J shed 10 bases, with 17 bases lying between them. CDR1 is DFQATT, CDR2 SNEGSKA, per germline (reference sequence). CDR3 nucleotide sequence: TGCAGTGCTAGATCGCGGACTGGTTCCCGAGCTTTCTTT. This encodes CSARSRTGSRAFF.